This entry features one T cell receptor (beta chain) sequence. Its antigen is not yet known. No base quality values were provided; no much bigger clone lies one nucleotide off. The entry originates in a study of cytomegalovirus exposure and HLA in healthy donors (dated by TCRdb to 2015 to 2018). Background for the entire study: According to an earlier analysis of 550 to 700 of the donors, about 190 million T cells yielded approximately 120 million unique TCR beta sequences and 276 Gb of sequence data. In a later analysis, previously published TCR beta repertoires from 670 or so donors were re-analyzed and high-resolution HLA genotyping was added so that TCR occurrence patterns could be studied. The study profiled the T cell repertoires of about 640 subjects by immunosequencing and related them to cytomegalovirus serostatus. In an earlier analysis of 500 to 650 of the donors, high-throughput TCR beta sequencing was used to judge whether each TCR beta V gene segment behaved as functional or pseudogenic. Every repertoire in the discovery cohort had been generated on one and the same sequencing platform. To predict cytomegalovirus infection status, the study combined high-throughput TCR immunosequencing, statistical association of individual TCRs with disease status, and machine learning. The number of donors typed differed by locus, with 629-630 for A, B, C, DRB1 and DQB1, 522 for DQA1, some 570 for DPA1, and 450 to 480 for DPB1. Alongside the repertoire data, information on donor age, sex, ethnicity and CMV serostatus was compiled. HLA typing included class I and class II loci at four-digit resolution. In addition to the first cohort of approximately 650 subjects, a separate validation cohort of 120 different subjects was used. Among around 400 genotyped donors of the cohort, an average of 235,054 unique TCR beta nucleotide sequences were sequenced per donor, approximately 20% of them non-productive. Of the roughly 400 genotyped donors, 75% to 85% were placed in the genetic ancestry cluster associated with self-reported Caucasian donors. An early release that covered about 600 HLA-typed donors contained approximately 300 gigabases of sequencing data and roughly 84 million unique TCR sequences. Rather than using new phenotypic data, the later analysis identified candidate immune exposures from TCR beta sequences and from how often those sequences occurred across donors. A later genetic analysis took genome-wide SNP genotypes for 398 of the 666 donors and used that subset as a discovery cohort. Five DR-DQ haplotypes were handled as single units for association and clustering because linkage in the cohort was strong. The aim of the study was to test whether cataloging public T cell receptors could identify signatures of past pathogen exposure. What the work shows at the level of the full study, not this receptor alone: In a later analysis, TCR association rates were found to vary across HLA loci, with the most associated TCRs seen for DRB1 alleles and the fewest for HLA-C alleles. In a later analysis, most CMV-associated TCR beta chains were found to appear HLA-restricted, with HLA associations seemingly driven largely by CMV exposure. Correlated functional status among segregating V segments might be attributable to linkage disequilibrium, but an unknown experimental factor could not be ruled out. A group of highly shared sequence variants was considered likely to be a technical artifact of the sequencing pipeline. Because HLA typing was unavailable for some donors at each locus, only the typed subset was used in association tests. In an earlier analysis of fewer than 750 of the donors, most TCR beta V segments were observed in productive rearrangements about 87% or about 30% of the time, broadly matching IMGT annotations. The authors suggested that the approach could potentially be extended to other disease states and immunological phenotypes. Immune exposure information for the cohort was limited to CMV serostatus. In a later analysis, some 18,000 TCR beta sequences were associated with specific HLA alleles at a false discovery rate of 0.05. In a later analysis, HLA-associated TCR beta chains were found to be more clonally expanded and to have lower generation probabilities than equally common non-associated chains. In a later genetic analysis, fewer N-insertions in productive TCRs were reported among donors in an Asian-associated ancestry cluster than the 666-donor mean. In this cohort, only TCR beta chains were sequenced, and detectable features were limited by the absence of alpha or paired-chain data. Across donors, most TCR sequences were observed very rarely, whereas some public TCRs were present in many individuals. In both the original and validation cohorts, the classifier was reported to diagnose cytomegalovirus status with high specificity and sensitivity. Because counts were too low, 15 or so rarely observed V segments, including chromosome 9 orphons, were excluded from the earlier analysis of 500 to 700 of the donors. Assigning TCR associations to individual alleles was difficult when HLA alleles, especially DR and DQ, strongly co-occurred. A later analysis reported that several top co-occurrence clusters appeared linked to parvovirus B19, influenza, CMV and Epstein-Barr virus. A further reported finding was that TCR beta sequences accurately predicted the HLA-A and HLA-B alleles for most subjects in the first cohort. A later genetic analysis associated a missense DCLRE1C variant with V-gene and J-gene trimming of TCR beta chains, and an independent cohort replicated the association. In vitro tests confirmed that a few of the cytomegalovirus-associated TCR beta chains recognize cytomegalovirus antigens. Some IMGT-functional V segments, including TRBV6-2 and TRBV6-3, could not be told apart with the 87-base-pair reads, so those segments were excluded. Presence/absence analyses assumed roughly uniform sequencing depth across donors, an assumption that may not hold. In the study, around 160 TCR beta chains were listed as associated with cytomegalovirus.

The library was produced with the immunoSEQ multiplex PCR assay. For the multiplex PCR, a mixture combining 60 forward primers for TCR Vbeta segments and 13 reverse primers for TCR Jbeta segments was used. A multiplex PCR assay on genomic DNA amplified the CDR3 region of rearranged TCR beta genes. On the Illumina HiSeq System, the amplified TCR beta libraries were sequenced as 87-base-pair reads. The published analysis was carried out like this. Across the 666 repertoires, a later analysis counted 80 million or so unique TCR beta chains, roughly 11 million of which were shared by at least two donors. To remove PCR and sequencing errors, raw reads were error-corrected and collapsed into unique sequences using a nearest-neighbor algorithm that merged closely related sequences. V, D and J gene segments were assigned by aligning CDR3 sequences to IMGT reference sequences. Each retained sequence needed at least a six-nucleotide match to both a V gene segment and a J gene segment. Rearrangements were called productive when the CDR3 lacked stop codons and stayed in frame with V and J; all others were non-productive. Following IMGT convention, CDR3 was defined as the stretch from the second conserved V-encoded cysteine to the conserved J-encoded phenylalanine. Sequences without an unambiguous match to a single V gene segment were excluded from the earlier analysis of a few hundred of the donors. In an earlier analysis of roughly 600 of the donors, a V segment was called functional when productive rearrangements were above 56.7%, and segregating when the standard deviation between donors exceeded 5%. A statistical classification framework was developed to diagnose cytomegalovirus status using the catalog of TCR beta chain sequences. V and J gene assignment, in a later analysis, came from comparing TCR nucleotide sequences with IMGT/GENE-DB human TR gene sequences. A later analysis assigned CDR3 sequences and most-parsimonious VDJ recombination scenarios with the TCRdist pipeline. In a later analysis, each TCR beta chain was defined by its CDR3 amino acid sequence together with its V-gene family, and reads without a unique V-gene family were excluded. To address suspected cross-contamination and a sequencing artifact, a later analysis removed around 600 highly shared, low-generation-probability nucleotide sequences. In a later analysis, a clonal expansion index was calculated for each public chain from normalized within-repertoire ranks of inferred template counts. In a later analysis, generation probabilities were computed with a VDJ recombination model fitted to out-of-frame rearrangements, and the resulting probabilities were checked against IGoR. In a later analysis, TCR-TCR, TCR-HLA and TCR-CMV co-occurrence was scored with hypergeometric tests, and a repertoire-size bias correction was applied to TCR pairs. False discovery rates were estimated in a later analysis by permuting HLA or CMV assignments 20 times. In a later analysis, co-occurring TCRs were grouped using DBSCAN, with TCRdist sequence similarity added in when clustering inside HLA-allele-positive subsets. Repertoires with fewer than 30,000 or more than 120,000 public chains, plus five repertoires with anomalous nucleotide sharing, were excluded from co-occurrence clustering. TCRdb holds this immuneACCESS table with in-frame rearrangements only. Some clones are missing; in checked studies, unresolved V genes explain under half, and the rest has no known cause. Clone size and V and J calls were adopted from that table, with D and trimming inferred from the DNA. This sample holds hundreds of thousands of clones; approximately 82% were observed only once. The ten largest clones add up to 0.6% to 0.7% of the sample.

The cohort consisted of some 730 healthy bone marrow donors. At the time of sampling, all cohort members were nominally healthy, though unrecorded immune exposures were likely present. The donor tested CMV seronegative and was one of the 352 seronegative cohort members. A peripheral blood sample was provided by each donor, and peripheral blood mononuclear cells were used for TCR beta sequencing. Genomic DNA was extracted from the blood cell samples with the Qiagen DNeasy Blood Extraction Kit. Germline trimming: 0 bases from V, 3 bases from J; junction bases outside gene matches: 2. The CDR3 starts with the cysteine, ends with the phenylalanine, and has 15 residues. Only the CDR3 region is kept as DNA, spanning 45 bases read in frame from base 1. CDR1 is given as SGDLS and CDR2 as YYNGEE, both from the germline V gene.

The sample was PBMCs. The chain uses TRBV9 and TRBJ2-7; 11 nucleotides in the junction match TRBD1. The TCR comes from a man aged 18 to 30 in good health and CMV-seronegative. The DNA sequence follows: TGTGCCAGCAGCGTAGAGGGGACAGGGGGCTACGAGCAGTACTTC. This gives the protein CASSVEGTGGYEQYF.